A selection of T cell receptor beta chains follows, all from one sample in a study of control samples from healthy donors and cancer patients. Sequencing was performed with immunoSEQ multiplex PCR; in TCRdb, only in-frame clones are kept and a portion is missing. The sample shows 350,000 to 450,000 clones, over 75% of them seen only once. The sequenced sample was PBMCs. The source of these receptors is a man aged 35-49 years with head and neck cancer. Both conserved end residues are part of each CDR3. D genes are given only for firm matches. Size is stated for part of the rows, as once, few or many counts, or as a class when the clone is expanded.

TRBD1 TRBJ1-4 - TRBV5-5 CASSRGGATNEKLFF TGTGCCAGCAGCCGAGGGGGCGCGACTAATGAAAAACTGTTTTTT
- TRBJ2-3 - TRBV5-1 CASSLGMDSTDTQYF TGCGCCAGCAGCTTGGGCATGGATAGCACAGATACGCAGTATTTT
- TRBJ2-5 - TRBV6-5 CASSTLFPGETQYF TGTGCCAGCAGTACCCTCTTCCCAGGAGAGACCCAGTACTTC
TRBD2 TRBJ2-3 once TRBV24-1 CATSDSRLAGVPDTQYF TGTGCCACCAGTGATTCCCGACTAGCGGGAGTACCGGATACGCAGTATTTT
- TRBJ2-1 - TRBV5-1 CASSLGPVGNEQFF TGCGCCAGCAGCTTGGGGCCGGTTGGCAATGAGCAGTTCTTC
- TRBJ1-1 - TRBV7-2 CASSSRGWTEAFF TGTGCCAGCAGCTCCCGAGGATGGACTGAAGCTTTCTTT
- TRBJ1-4 - TRBV5-1 CASSANPGATSTNEKLFF TGCGCCAGCAGCGCCAATCCGGGAGCTACGTCAACTAATGAAAAACTGTTTTTT
TRBD1 TRBJ2-2 once TRBV9 CASSVAQGAIVGELFF TGTGCCAGCAGCGTAGCACAGGGGGCGATTGTCGGGGAGCTGTTTTTT
- TRBJ1-5 - TRBV28 CASRGRVSQPQHF TGTGCCAGCAGAGGGAGGGTTTCTCAGCCCCAGCATTTT
- TRBJ2-1 - TRBV5-1 CASSLGRAGGSYNEQFF TGCGCCAGCAGCTTGGGGAGGGCTGGGGGCTCCTACAATGAGCAGTTCTTC
- TRBJ2-1 - TRBV7-9 CASSDEQFF TGTGCCAGCAGCGATGAGCAGTTCTTC
- TRBJ2-7 - TRBV6-1 CASSEELVNSYEQYF TGTGCCAGCAGTGAAGAACTAGTCAACTCCTACGAGCAGTACTTC
- TRBJ1-6 once TRBV27 CASRRDRNSPLHF TGTGCCAGCCGGAGGGACCGTAATTCACCCCTCCACTTT
- TRBJ1-5 few TRBV2 CASSRNRAKDQPQHF TGTGCCAGCAGCCGAAACAGGGCGAAGGATCAGCCCCAGCATTTT
TRBD1 TRBJ2-2 - TRBV7-2 CASSLDARQGLKTGELFF TGTGCCAGCAGCTTAGACGCGAGACAGGGTTTAAAAACCGGGGAGCTGTTTTTT
- TRBJ2-7 once TRBV19 CASSPGISYEQYF TGTGCCAGTAGTCCAGGCATCTCCTACGAGCAGTACTTC
TRBD1 TRBJ2-3 - TRBV29-1 CSVTTGTGGIDTQYF TGCAGCGTCACTACCGGGACAGGGGGGATAGATACGCAGTATTTT
- TRBJ1-5 - TRBV27 CASSSGGPLQPQHF TGTGCCAGCAGTTCCGGGGGGCCACTTCAGCCCCAGCATTTT
- TRBJ1-3 - TRBV7-9 CASTLRGDTIYF TGTGCCAGCACCTTAAGGGGGGACACCATATATTTT
- TRBJ2-1 - TRBV5-1 CASSLGGGWEQFF TGCGCCAGCAGCTTGGGTGGGGGCTGGGAGCAGTTCTTC
TRBD1 TRBJ1-2 many TRBV6-5 CASHRGRNYGYTF TGTGCCAGTCACAGGGGGCGAAACTATGGCTACACCTTC
TRBD2 TRBJ2-7 - TRBV28 CASSPGTSGRSDEQYF TGTGCCAGCAGTCCAGGGACTAGCGGGAGATCGGACGAGCAGTACTTC